One sample yielded the 15 T cell receptor beta chains listed below, sequenced in a study of blood T cell repertoires in COVID-19. Profiling relied on immunoSEQ multiplex PCR, and the TCRdb table lists in-frame clones only, not all of them. The top ten clones hold 2.8% of a sample with roughly 280,000 clones, around 90% of them seen once. Sequenced material: PBMCs or T cells enriched from blood (not recorded which). The origin of the receptors is a man in his forties who had been exposed to COVID-19.

The table lists this clone with a count of one. The CDR3: CASSFGTGVYEQYF. CDR3 DNA: TGTGCCAGCAGCTTCGGGACAGGTGTCTACGAGCAGTACTTC. This sequence joins TRBV28 and TRBJ2-7; 8 bases align to TRBD1. This CDR3 contains 14 residues. J gave up 3 bases and V 6 bases, and 7 bases lay outside the gene matches. Germline values: CDR1 MDHEN, CDR2 SYDVKM.

The chain employs TRBV27 and TRBJ2-5, with 9 nucleotides matching TRBD2. With 6 bases clipped from V and 1 base from J, the junction kept 6 bases outside the gene matches. This CDR3 has 15 amino acids. Germline V gene lookup returns CDR1 MNHEY and CDR2 SMNVEV (reference sequence). The CDR3 loop reads CASRAQREAQETQYF. The CDR3 DNA reads as TGTGCCAGCAGAGCCCAGCGGGAGGCCCAAGAGACCCAGTACTTC.

V and J are TRBV19 and TRBJ1-2; tentatively, D is TRBD1 (6 bases). V was cut by 6 bases and J by 4 bases, with 12 bases left in between. The CDR3 covers 13 residues. CDR1 LNHDA and CDR2 SQIVND come from the germline V gene (reference sequence). The CDR3 loop reads CASRPTGPYGYTF. The CDR3 DNA is TGTGCCAGTAGACCAACAGGGCCCTATGGCTACACCTTC.

This chain connects TRBV30 to TRBJ2-7, with 10 nucleotides matching TRBD2. The CDR3 spans 15 residues. Germline values: CDR1 GTSNPN, CDR2 SVGIG (reference sequence). The junction had 10 bases not matched to a gene; V was cut back by 2 bases and J by 6 bases. CDR3: CAWSPLISGRAEQYF. The CDR3 nucleotides read TGTGCCTGGAGTCCCCTTATCAGCGGGAGGGCCGAGCAGTACTTC.

The chain uses TRBV29-1 and TRBJ1-2; 7 bases fit TRBD1. This CDR3 spans 13 amino acids. Trimming at V came to 7 bases and at J to 8 bases, leaving 13 bases not matched to a gene. The V gene's germline CDR1 is SQVTM and CDR2 ANQGSEA. The CDR3 region is CSAQDLTGSGYTF. The CDR3 nucleotides read TGCAGCGCTCAAGACTTGACAGGGTCGGGCTACACCTTC.

J is TRBJ2-2 and V is TRBV10-3; 9 positions agree with TRBD2. Trimming removed 3 bases from V and 7 bases from J; junction bases left unmatched: 9. From germline, CDR1 is ENHRY and CDR2 SYGVKD. The length of the CDR3 is 16 residues. The CDR3 sequence: CAISDLREGQGGELFF. CDR3 sequence (DNA): TGTGCCATCAGTGACTTGCGGGAGGGCCAGGGCGGGGAGCTGTTTTTT.

This chain joins TRBV5-4 and TRBJ2-5, with 10 bases aligning to TRBD1. Trimming took 3 bases from V and 3 from J; bases not matched to a gene: 2. This CDR3 contains 14 residues. Germline V gives CDR1 SGHNT, CDR2 YYREEE (reference sequence). In DNA form, the CDR3 reads TGTGCCAGCAGCTCCGGACAGGGGGAAGAGACCCAGTACTTC. Its protein product is CASSSGQGEETQYF.

The chain carries TRBV18 and TRBJ2-5; TRBD2 aligns across 13 bases. CDR1 is KGHSH and CDR2 is LQKENI in the germline V gene. V lost 1 base to trimming and J lost 5 bases; unmatched junction nucleotides: 7. The CDR3 is made up of 17 amino acids. CDR3 nucleotide sequence: TGTGCCAGCTCACCACTCGGACTAGCGGGAGATGGGGAGACCCAGTACTTC. As protein: CASSPLGLAGDGETQYF.

The chain is built from TRBV28 and TRBJ2-7; 7 nucleotides align to TRBD1. The trim removed 3 bases at V and 2 bases at J, leaving 10 bases unmatched. This CDR3 spans 16 amino acids. Germline V gene data show CDR1 as MDHEN and CDR2 as SYDVKM. CDR3 in amino acids: CASSFNRDSWTYEQYF. In DNA, the CDR3 is TGTGCCAGCAGTTTTAACCGGGACAGCTGGACCTACGAGCAGTACTTC.

The CDR3 reads CASSYYTARGSGEQFF. For the CDR3, the DNA is TGTGCCAGCAGTTACTATACCGCTCGGGGGAGCGGTGAGCAGTTCTTC. This chain joins TRBV6-5 and TRBJ2-1, with D perhaps TRBD2 (6 bases). Germline assignment: CDR1 MNHEY and CDR2 SVGAGI. The CDR3 runs 16 residues. Trimming took 1 base from V and 9 from J, leaving 19 bases between them.

The chain recombines TRBV5-1 with TRBJ2-7; D may be TRBD1 (5 bases). With 3 bases removed from V and 2 bases from J, the gap between germline ends came to 9 bases. Germline-derived CDR1 and CDR2 are SGHRS and YFSETQ. The CDR3 loop spans 13 amino acids. CDR3 nucleotide sequence: TGCGCCAGCAGCTGGCAGGGTACCTACGAGCAGTACTTC. Its translation: CASSWQGTYEQYF.

J is TRBJ1-5 and V is TRBV30, with D unclear. Germline loops: CDR1 GTSNPN, CDR2 SVGIG (reference sequence). The CDR3 runs to 14 residues. V dropped 2 bases and J dropped 0 bases, with 8 bases sitting between them. CDR3 coding DNA: TGTGCCTGGAGTACAGTTGTTAGCAATCAGCCCCAGCATTTT. Residues: CAWSTVVSNQPQHF.

J is TRBJ1-1 and V is TRBV20-1; D is possibly TRBD1 (5 bases). V dropped 3 bases and J dropped 5 bases, with 13 bases sitting between them. The CDR3 has 13 residues. Per germline, CDR1 DFQATT and CDR2 SNEGSKA (reference sequence). The CDR3 loop reads CSASWGGRTEAFF. The CDR3 bases are TGCAGTGCTAGTTGGGGGGGAAGGACTGAAGCTTTCTTT.

V gene TRBV27 combines with J gene TRBJ2-1, with TRBD1 matching 9 bases. The length of the CDR3 is 15 residues. The V gene end was trimmed by 6 bases and the J gene end by 7 bases; junction bases not matched to a gene: 10. The V gene's germline CDR1 is MNHEY and CDR2 SMNVEV (reference sequence). The chain's CDR3 is CASSFAGTGMNEQFF. CDR3 in DNA: TGTGCCAGCAGCTTTGCCGGGACAGGGATGAATGAGCAGTTCTTC.

The rearrangement joins TRBV19 to TRBJ2-1; the match to TRBD1 covers 9 bases. The CDR3 has 16 residues. Losses at the gene ends were 5 bases for V and 0 bases for J; bases not matched to a gene: 5. From germline, CDR1 is LNHDA and CDR2 SQIVND (reference sequence). The CDR3 DNA reads TGTGCCAGTAGTGTACAGGGGGCGGCCTCCTACAATGAGCAGTTCTTC. Encoded protein: CASSVQGAASYNEQFF.